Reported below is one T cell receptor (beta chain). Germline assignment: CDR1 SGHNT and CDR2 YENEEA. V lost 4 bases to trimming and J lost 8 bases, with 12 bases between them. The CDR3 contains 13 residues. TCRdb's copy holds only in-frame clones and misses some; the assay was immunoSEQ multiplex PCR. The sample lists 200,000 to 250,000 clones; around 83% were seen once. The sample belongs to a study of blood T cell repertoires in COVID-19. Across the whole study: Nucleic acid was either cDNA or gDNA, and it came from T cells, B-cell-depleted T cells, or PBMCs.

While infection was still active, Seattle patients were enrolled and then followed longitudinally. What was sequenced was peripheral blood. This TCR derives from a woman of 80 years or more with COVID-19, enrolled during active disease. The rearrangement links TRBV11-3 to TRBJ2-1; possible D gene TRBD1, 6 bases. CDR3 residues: CASSSQGIDEQFF. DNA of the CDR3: TGTGCCAGCAGCTCGCAGGGGATAGATGAGCAGTTCTTC.